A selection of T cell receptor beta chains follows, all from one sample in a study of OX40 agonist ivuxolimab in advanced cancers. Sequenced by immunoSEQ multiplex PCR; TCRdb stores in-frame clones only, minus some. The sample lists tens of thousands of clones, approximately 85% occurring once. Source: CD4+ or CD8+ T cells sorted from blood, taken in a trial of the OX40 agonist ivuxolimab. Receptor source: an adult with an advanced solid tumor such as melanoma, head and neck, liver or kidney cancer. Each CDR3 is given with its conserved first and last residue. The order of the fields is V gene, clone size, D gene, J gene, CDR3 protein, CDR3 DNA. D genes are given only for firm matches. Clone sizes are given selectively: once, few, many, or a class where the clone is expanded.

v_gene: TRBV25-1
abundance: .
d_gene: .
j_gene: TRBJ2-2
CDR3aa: CASSGVAGGELFF
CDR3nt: TGTGCCAGCAGTGGGGTAGCCGGCGGGGAGCTGTTTTTT

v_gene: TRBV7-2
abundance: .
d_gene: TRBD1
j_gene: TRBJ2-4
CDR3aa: CASSWTGITIQYF
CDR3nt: TGTGCCAGCAGCTGGACAGGGATTACGATTCAGTACTTC

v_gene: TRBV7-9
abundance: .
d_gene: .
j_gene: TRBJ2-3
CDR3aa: CASSPSGSTDTQYF
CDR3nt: TGTGCCAGCAGCCCGAGCGGGAGCACAGATACGCAGTATTTT

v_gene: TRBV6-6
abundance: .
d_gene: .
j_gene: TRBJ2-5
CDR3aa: CASSKPPAETQYF
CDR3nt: TGTGCCAGCAGCAAGCCTCCGGCGGAGACCCAGTACTTC

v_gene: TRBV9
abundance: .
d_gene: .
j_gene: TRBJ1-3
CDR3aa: CASSVGGSNSGNTIYF
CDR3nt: TGTGCCAGCAGCGTAGGTGGGTCGAACTCTGGAAACACCATATATTTT

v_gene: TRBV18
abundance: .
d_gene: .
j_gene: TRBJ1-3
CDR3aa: CASSSNSGAGGNTIYF
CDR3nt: TGTGCCAGCTCATCTAACTCAGGGGCTGGCGGAAACACCATATATTTT

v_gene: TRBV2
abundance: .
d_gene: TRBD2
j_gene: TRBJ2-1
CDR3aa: CASSGRAGGLNEQFF
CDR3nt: TGTGCCAGCAGTGGAAGAGCGGGAGGGTTAAATGAGCAGTTCTTC

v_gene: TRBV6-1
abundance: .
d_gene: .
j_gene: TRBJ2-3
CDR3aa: CASGKSTDTQYF
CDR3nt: TGTGCCAGCGGGAAGAGCACAGATACGCAGTATTTT

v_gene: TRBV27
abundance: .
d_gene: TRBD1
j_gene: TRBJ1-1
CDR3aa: CASSKGQIMNTEAFF
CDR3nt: TGTGCCAGCAGCAAGGGACAGATAATGAACACTGAAGCTTTCTTT

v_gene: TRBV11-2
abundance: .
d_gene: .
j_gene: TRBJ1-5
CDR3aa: CASSLSDSNQPQHF
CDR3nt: TGTGCCAGCAGCTTAAGTGATAGCAATCAGCCCCAGCATTTT

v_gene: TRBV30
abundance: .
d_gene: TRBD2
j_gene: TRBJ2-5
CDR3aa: CAWSVAGGLLSETQYF
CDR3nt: TGTGCCTGGAGTGTCGCGGGGGGGCTTTTATCAGAGACCCAGTACTTC

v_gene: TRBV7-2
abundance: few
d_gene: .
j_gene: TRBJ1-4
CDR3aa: CASSFGGYEKLFF
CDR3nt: TGTGCCAGCAGCTTCGGAGGTTACGAAAAACTGTTTTTT

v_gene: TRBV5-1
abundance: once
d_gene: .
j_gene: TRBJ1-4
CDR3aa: CASSFQGYEKLFF
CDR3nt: TGCGCCAGCAGCTTTCAGGGATACGAAAAACTGTTTTTT

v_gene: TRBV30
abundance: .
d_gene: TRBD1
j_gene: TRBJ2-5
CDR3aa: CAWSVVRGLSETQYF
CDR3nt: TGTGCCTGGAGTGTAGTAAGGGGGCTATCGGAGACCCAGTACTTC

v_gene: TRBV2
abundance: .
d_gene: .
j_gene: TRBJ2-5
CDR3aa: CATYRARETQYF
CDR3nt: TGTGCCACTTACAGAGCCCGGGAGACCCAGTACTTC

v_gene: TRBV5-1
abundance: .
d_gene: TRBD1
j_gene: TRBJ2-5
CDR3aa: CASSLARGRTQETQYF
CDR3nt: TGCGCCAGCAGCTTGGCTAGGGGGCGAACCCAAGAGACCCAGTACTTC

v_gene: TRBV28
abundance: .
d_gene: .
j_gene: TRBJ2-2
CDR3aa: CASSYAEANTGELFF
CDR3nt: TGTGCCAGCAGTTACGCGGAAGCGAACACCGGGGAGCTGTTTTTT

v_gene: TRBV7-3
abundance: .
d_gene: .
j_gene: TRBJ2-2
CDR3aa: CASSFSTGGELFF
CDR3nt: TGTGCCAGCAGCTTCTCAACGGGAGGGGAGCTGTTTTTT